This TCR beta chain is from a study of T-cell memory formation after mild COVID-19 (dated by TCRdb to the early 2020s). A note on the overall study: TCR sequence clusters from the two donors were found to be largely donor specific. In two donors, T-cell clones that expanded and contracted after mild COVID-19 were tracked by sequencing TCRalpha and TCRbeta repertoires over time. Two young, previously healthy adult volunteers, one female and one male, were included in the cohort.

The germline V gene encodes CDR1 MNHEY and CDR2 SMNVEV (reference sequence). Cut back by 7 bases and 3 bases, the V and J ends lie 19 bases apart. The CDR3 measures 16 amino acids from cysteine to phenylalanine. Kept here is only the CDR3 DNA, which spans 48 bases and is read in frame from base 1. This clonotype has only a few counts. Its antigen is currently not known. Per-base qualities were not stored, and no clone one base away is much larger. Ficoll-Paque density gradient centrifugation was used to isolate PBMCs. The study at large found these results: From day 15 to 85, contracting clones showed balanced CD4/CD8 phenotypes, whereas a second wave of clones that expanded from day 15 to 37 leaned towards CD4+. The second-wave clones that peaked on day 37 were not confirmed to be SARS-CoV-2 specific. The detection of some responding clones in pre-infection memory suggests that pre-existing cross-reactive memory T cells joined the SARS-CoV-2 response. Contracting CD4+ clones were found mainly in CM and EM memory subsets, while CD8+ clones were enriched in EMRA. Only a couple of mild cases were covered in the study, and larger cohorts including severe cases with pre-infection samples were considered necessary.

Sequencing took place on an Illumina NovaSeq 6000. TCRalpha and TCRbeta cDNA libraries were built by 5'RACE with constant-segment primers, adding sample barcodes and unique molecular identifiers. Trizol reagent was used to extract RNA from every sample. Libraries were amplified in two PCR steps, with a second sample barcode and Illumina TruSeq adapters added in the second step. Sequencing of libraries was performed on an Illumina NovaSeq with 2 x 150 bp paired-end reads. From the authors' description of their analysis: Reads were demultiplexed and collapsed into UMI-guided consensus sequences with migec v1.2.7. Using mixcr v2.1.11, the UMI consensuses were aligned to TRA and TRB V and J templates and assembled into clonotypes. Expanded or contracted clonotypes were those called significant by both edgeR and NoisET, with noise models trained on biological replicates. For edgeR calls, the cutoffs were a false discovery rate-adjusted p below 0.01 and a log2 fold-change threshold of 1. As an exploratory analysis of dynamics, max-normalized trajectories of the 1000 most abundant clonotypes were examined with PCA combined with hierarchical clustering. Separately sequenced CD4+ and CD8+ repertoires were used to assign a CD4 or CD8 phenotype to each responding clone. Through fastp at Q25 and MiXCR, TCRdb rebuilt clones from the public reads, retaining in-frame beta chains. Rows with a matching CDR3 protein are joined into one entry that keeps the most common DNA and genes. TCRdb's processing, not the study's, gives the V and J calls here. This sample gives approximately 560,000 distinct CDR3 sequences in total; roughly 17% of them show up just once. The ten largest clonotypes hold less than 10% of the sample.

This TCR derives from an adult woman who had mild COVID-19 (a few samples of this study predate the infection). The sample titles of this study are shuffled in the database, so cell type and time point are left out; the donor was told from shared clones. Input material: PBMCs or a T cell subset sorted from them (not recorded which). The chain uses TRBV27 and TRBJ1-5, and possibly TRBD1, on 6 matching bases. The nucleotides read TGTGCCAGCAACACCCGAGGGGTGGGGGCCAATCAGCCCCAGCATTTT. This codes for CASNTRGVGANQPQHF.